Listed below are T cell receptor beta chains from one sample, sequenced in a study of shared clonotypes between healthy human individuals. Clones were read by immunoSEQ multiplex PCR, and TCRdb kept only the in-frame ones, dropping some. The table has about 640,000 clones, 60% to 80% seen once. Source material: memory CD4+ T cells sorted from blood. Receptors originate from a woman in her twenties or thirties in good health. The CDR3 runs from the conserved cysteine through the conserved F or W. The order of the fields is J gene, V gene, D gene, CDR3 length, clone size, CDR3 DNA, CDR3 protein. A D gene is named only where the DNA matches it firmly. For some rows the clone size is stated as once, few or many, or as a class when expanded; others skip it.

>TRBJ1-5|TRBV18|-|13|-
TGTGCCAGCTCACCAGGGGCCGATCAGCCCCAGCATTTT
CASSPGADQPQHF
>TRBJ2-7|TRBV6-6|TRBD1|13|-
TGTGCCAGCAGTTACTACAGGGGTAGCGAGCAGTACTTC
CASSYYRGSEQYF
>TRBJ2-3|TRBV4-1|-|18|-
TGCGCCAGCAGCCAAGAGGGTTCGGTGTCCACTAGCACAGATACGCAGTATTTT
CASSQEGSVSTSTDTQYF
>TRBJ2-1|TRBV11-2|-|12|few
TGTGCCACGGGGCTTTCGGGCAATGAGCAGTTCTTC
CATGLSGNEQFF
>TRBJ2-7|TRBV6-1|-|14|once
TGTGCCAGCAGTGAAGGGGGGTCTTGGGACGAGCAGTACTTC
CASSEGGSWDEQYF
>TRBJ2-7|TRBV29-1|-|14|-
TGCAGCGCCCTGGTGCGGTTACAGGGCTACGAGCAGTACTTC
CSALVRLQGYEQYF
>TRBJ2-2|TRBV13|-|16|-
TGTGCCAGCAGCCCACAATTTTACGCGAACACCGGGGAGCTGTTTTTT
CASSPQFYANTGELFF
>TRBJ2-3|TRBV18|-|16|few
TGTGCCAGCTCACCCACGCTGGGGACCGGAGCAGATACGCAGTATTTT
CASSPTLGTGADTQYF
>TRBJ2-5|TRBV5-6|-|13|few
TGTGCCAGCTCGGCGGGCTGGGGGGAGACCCAGTACTTC
CASSAGWGETQYF
>TRBJ1-2|TRBV2|-|13|-
TGTGCCAGCAGTGATCAGGAGGCGGCTGGCTACACCTTC
CASSDQEAAGYTF
>TRBJ1-1|TRBV27|-|14|-
TGTGCCAGCATAAGTTCTCAATTGAACACTGAAGCTTTCTTT
CASISSQLNTEAFF
>TRBJ2-2|TRBV14|-|15|-
TGTGCCAGCAGCCAGAACAGGGGAGGCACCGGGGAGCTGTTTTTT
CASSQNRGGTGELFF